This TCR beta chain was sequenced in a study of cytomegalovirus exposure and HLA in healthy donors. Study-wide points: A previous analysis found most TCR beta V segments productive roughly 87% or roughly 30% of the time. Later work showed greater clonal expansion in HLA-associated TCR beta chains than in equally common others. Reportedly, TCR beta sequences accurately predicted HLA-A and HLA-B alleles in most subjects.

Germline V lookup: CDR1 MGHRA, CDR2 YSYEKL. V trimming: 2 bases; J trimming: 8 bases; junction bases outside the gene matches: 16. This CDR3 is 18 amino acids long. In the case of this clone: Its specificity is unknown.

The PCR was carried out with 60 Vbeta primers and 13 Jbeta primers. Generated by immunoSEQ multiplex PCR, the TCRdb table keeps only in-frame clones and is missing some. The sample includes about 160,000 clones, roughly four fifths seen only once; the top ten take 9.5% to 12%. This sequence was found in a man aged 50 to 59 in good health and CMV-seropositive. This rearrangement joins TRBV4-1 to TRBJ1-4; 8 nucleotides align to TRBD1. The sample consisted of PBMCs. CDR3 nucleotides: TGCGCCAGCAGCCAAAAACAGGGCCTCCGGACAGGGCTGGAAAAACTGTTTTTT. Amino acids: CASSQKQGLRTGLEKLFF.